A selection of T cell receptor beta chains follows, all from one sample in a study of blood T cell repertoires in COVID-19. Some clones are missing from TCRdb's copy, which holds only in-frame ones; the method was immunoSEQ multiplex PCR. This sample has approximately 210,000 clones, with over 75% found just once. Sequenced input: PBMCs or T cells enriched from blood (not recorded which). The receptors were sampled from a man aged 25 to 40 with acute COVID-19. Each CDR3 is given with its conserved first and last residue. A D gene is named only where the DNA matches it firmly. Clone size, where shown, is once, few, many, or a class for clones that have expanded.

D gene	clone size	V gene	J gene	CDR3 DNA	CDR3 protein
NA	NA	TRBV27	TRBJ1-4	TGTGCCAGCAGTTTAGGCAGGGGCCATGAAAAACTGTTTTTT	CASSLGRGHEKLFF
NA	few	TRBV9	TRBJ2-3	TGTGCCAGCAACCAAGGAGGAAGCACAGATACGCAGTATTTT	CASNQGGSTDTQYF
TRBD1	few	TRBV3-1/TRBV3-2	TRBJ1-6	TGTGCCAGCAGCCGGACAGGGGACAATTCACCCCTCCACTTT	CASSRTGDNSPLHF
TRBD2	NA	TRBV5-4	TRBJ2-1	TGTGCCAGCAGTCCCGGGACTAGCGGGGGGAAGGAGCAGTTCTTC	CASSPGTSGGKEQFF
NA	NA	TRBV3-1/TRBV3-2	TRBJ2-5	TGTGCCAGCAGCCATCTACGGTCCGCGGAGACCCAGTACTTC	CASSHLRSAETQYF
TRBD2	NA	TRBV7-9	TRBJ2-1	TGTGCCAGCAGCTTGAGGACTAGCGGGGGGGCTTACAATGAGCAGTTCTTC	CASSLRTSGGAYNEQFF
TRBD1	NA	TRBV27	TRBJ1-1	TGTGCCAGCAGTTTAGCAGGGGGCACTGAAGCTTTCTTT	CASSLAGGTEAFF
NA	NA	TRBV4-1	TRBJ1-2	TGCGCCAGCAGCCAAGAATCAGGATCTCTCGTCATATATGGCTACACCTTC	CASSQESGSLVIYGYTF
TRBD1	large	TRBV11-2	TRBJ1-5	TGTGCCAGCAGCTTAGTACAGGGGGGCAATCAGCCCCAGCATTTT	CASSLVQGGNQPQHF
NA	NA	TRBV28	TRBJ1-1	TGTGCCAGCAAAAGGGGGTTCACTGAAGCTTTCTTT	CASKRGFTEAFF
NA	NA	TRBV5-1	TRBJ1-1	TGCGCCAGCAGCAGCAGTAGGGGTTTAATGGGGAACACTGAAGCTTTCTTT	CASSSSRGLMGNTEAFF
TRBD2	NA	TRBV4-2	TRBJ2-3	TGTGCCAGCAGCCGTCTGACTAGCGGGGGAGCAGATACGCAGTATTTT	CASSRLTSGGADTQYF